These T cell receptor beta chains were read from a single sample in a study of T-cell reconstitution after alpha-beta-depleted transplantation in children. TCRdb ran MiXCR on the PCR reads and lists one entry per CDR3 protein. The table has about 980,000 distinct CDR3 sequences, about 26% seen once. The sequencing here drew on PBMCs, mostly from graft donor cells, taken 360 days after TCRalphabeta/CD19-depleted stem cell transplant. These receptors all come from a boy less than two years old who had a stem cell transplant for SCID, so the T cells may come from the graft donor. Each CDR3 is given with its conserved first and last residue. D genes are given only for firm matches. Part of the rows lack a size; the others show once, few, many or a class for expanded clones.

D gene	V gene	J gene	clone size	CDR3 DNA	CDR3 protein
TRBD1	TRBV7-2	TRBJ1-1	NA	TGTGCCACTGGGGGATCCGGGACAGGGGAAGCGGAAGCTTTCTTT	CATGGSGTGEAEAFF
NA	TRBV7-6	TRBJ2-2	NA	TGTGCCAGCAGCTTCCACCCATACACGGGACGGGGCACCGGGGAGCTGTTTTTT	CASSFHPYTGRGTGELFF
TRBD2	TRBV5-1	TRBJ2-3	NA	TGCGCCAGCAGGACTAGCGGGGTTTCAGATACGCAGTATTTT	CASRTSGVSDTQYF
NA	TRBV4-1	TRBJ2-1	NA	TGCGCCAGCAGCCAAGCTGGGGGAAGGGATGAGCAGTTCTTC	CASSQAGGRDEQFF
NA	TRBV28	TRBJ2-3	NA	TGCGCCAGCAGCTTGTCCCCCAGCACAGATACGCAGTATTTT	CASSLSPSTDTQYF
NA	TRBV20-1	TRBJ1-2	NA	TGCAGTGCTAGAGATTTGGCGACAGGTCAATATGGCTACACCTTC	CSARDLATGQYGYTF
TRBD1	TRBV27	TRBJ2-5	many	TGTGCCAGCAGCGGGGACAGGGGGCTGAGGTATGAGACCCAGTACTTC	CASSGDRGLRYETQYF
NA	TRBV4-3	TRBJ2-7	NA	TGCGCCAGCAGCCCCCGGCAGATAGGGGTCTCCTACGAGCAGTACTTC	CASSPRQIGVSYEQYF
NA	TRBV5-1	TRBJ1-1	many	TGTGCCAGCAGCTTAGGCGGGGTGAACACTGAAGCTTTCTTT	CASSLGGVNTEAFF
NA	TRBV12-3/TRBV12-4	TRBJ1-1	few	TGTGCCAGCAGAGCGGGCTCGGGTTACACTGAAGCTTTCTTT	CASRAGSGYTEAFF
TRBD1	TRBV9	TRBJ2-7	NA	TGTGCCAGCAGCGTAAAAGAACCGGGACAGGAGGACTACGAGCAGTACTTC	CASSVKEPGQEDYEQYF
TRBD1	TRBV6-2/TRBV6-3	TRBJ2-7	NA	TGTGCCAGCAGCCCTGGGGGACCTCAGGGGGTCTACGAGCAGTACTTC	CASSPGGPQGVYEQYF
NA	TRBV12-3/TRBV12-4	TRBJ2-7	NA	TGTGCCAGCAGTTTAGGTGGGATACACTCCTACGAGCAGTACTTC	CASSLGGIHSYEQYF
TRBD1	TRBV6-5	TRBJ1-1	few	TGTGCCAGCAGTTTCGACAGGGCCCTGAACACTGAAGCTTTCTTT	CASSFDRALNTEAFF
TRBD1	TRBV5-1	TRBJ1-1	NA	TGCGCCAGCAGCCCGGAGGGGGCCTGGTACACTGAAGCTTTCTTT	CASSPEGAWYTEAFF
NA	TRBV7-7	TRBJ1-4	NA	TGTGCCAGCAGCACCCCAGTGCGCCGGGGCAAGGATGAAAAACTGTTTTTT	CASSTPVRRGKDEKLFF
NA	TRBV7-9	TRBJ1-4	NA	TGTGCCAGCAGCTTAGAGGGGATGGAAAAACTGTTTTTT	CASSLEGMEKLFF
NA	TRBV10-3	TRBJ2-1	few	TGTGCCATCAGTGCCGGGGATGAGCAGTTCTTC	CAISAGDEQFF
TRBD1	TRBV3-1	TRBJ1-2	few	TGTGCCAGCAGCCAGACAGGGCTTGCCTACACCTTC	CASSQTGLAYTF
NA	TRBV20-1	TRBJ2-1	few	TGCAGCCCCATCCCGGGACTCTACAATGAGCAGTTCTTC	CSPIPGLYNEQFF
NA	TRBV4-1	TRBJ2-4	NA	TGCGCCAGCAGCCAAGATGGAGTACTAGCCAAAAACATTCAGTACTTC	CASSQDGVLAKNIQYF
NA	TRBV11-2	TRBJ2-5	few	TGTGCCAGCAGCTCCCAGGGTATGACAGGCACCCCAGAAGAGACCCAGTACTTC	CASSSQGMTGTPEETQYF
NA	TRBV29-1	TRBJ2-3	NA	TGCAGCGTTGCCCCGACTAGTCTGGGTACAGATACGCAGTATTTT	CSVAPTSLGTDTQYF
TRBD1	TRBV5-8	TRBJ2-7	NA	TGTGCCAGCAGCCTCCCCGGACAGGTTCGATCCTACGAGCAGTACTTC	CASSLPGQVRSYEQYF
TRBD1	TRBV27	TRBJ2-7	NA	TGTGCCAGCAGTTCCACCGGGACAGGGTTTTGGTACGAGCAGTACTTC	CASSSTGTGFWYEQYF
TRBD1	TRBV12-3/TRBV12-4	TRBJ1-4	few	TGTGCCAGCAGTAGCAGGGGGAGAAATGAAAAACTGTTTTTT	CASSSRGRNEKLFF
TRBD2	TRBV2	TRBJ2-7	NA	TGTGCCAGCAGTGAGTCACTAGCGGGGGGCTACTACGAGCAGTACTTC	CASSESLAGGYYEQYF
NA	TRBV24-1	TRBJ1-2	NA	TGTGCCACCAGTGAACGTAACTATGGCTACACCTTC	CATSERNYGYTF
NA	TRBV5-6	TRBJ1-1	once	TGTGCCAGCAGCTTGTTCGCAGCTTGGGTAAGCAAGGGCCCAGAGAACACTGAAGCTTTCTTT	CASSLFAAWVSKGPENTEAFF
NA	TRBV10-3	TRBJ2-1	NA	TGTGCCATCCGGGACGCCTTCTACAATGAGCAGTTCTTC	CAIRDAFYNEQFF
NA	TRBV20-1	TRBJ1-1	NA	TGCAGTGCTAGCCAGGGCGGGTTCGCTGAAGCTTTCTTT	CSASQGGFAEAFF
NA	TRBV5-1	TRBJ2-3	NA	TGCGCCAGCAGCTCCCAGATCACAGATACGCAGTATTTT	CASSSQITDTQYF
TRBD1	TRBV10-3	TRBJ1-1	NA	TGTGCCATCAGTGGGGGACAGGGGGCATTGAACACTGAAGCTTTCTTT	CAISGGQGALNTEAFF
NA	TRBV7-8	TRBJ2-7	few	TGTGCCAGCAGCTTAGCCCTGGGGGCCGCCTGGGACGAGCAGTACTTC	CASSLALGAAWDEQYF
NA	TRBV28	TRBJ2-7	few	TGTGCCACCTCAACCACGGGACCTATCTCCTACGAGCAGTACTTC	CATSTTGPISYEQYF
NA	TRBV6-5	TRBJ2-5	NA	TGTGCCAGCAGTTACTCGACGGGGGCGGGCGTACAAGAGACCCAGTACTTC	CASSYSTGAGVQETQYF
NA	TRBV5-1	TRBJ2-7	NA	TGCGCCAGCAGTTATGAAACATCCTACGAGCAGTACTTC	CASSYETSYEQYF
TRBD2	TRBV7-3	TRBJ2-5	few	TGTGCCAGCAGCTTTAGCGGGGGCTTCCCTCCGGAGACCCAGTACTTC	CASSFSGGFPPETQYF
NA	TRBV7-8	TRBJ2-3	NA	TGTGCCAGCAGGATTGAGGCGTGGGATACGCAGTATTTT	CASRIEAWDTQYF
NA	TRBV4-3	TRBJ1-2	NA	TGCGCCAGCAGCCAAGTAGTTTGGGGGCCAGGTGCCTATGGCTACACCTTC	CASSQVVWGPGAYGYTF
NA	TRBV5-1	TRBJ1-6	NA	TGCGCCAGCAGCTTGGTCGAGGGCCCTTGGGGTCCCCTCCACTTT	CASSLVEGPWGPLHF
TRBD2	TRBV29-1	TRBJ2-3	NA	TGCAGCGTTGATCCGGTTAGCGGGGGGGCCCGAGATACGCAGTATTTT	CSVDPVSGGARDTQYF
NA	TRBV2	TRBJ1-2	many	TGTGCCAGCACGCAGATCTTATCTAACTATGGCTACACCTTC	CASTQILSNYGYTF
NA	TRBV2	TRBJ1-1	few	TGTGCCAGCACTCCGACAGCAAGGAACACTGAAGCTTTCTTT	CASTPTARNTEAFF
TRBD1	TRBV9	TRBJ2-5	NA	TGTGCCAGCAGCTCTCAGCACAGGGGGCTGGAGACCCAGTACTTC	CASSSQHRGLETQYF
NA	TRBV10-2	TRBJ2-7	few	TGCGCCAGCCAGGACTACCACGAGCAGTACTTC	CASQDYHEQYF
NA	TRBV12-3/TRBV12-4	TRBJ2-7	few	TGTGCCAGCAGTTTCCTGCAGCTAGGGGCCTACGAGCAGTACTTC	CASSFLQLGAYEQYF
NA	TRBV20-1	TRBJ1-5	few	TGCAGTGCTAGAGCAGGGACTAATCAGCCCCAGCATTTT	CSARAGTNQPQHF
TRBD1	TRBV7-9	TRBJ1-4	NA	TGTGCCAGCAGCTCCGGACAGGTCTCAACTAATGAAAAACTGTTTTTT	CASSSGQVSTNEKLFF
NA	TRBV2	TRBJ2-4	NA	TGTGCCCTCGGGTCTGGGGCCAAAAACATTCAGTACTTC	CALGSGAKNIQYF
NA	TRBV29-1	TRBJ2-1	NA	TGCAGCGCCCACAGGAACAATGAGCAGTTCTTC	CSAHRNNEQFF
NA	TRBV28	TRBJ1-5	few	TGTGCCAGCAGTGCCACAGGTTACAATCAGCCCCAGCATTTT	CASSATGYNQPQHF
NA	TRBV6-2/TRBV6-3	TRBJ2-5	few	TGTGCCAGCAAAGAGGGTCGGACCTTGAGGGAAGAGACCCAGTACTTC	CASKEGRTLREETQYF
TRBD2	TRBV2	TRBJ2-1	NA	TGTGCCAGCAGTGAACGGGTAGCGGGGGGGCCGCTCGACGAGCAGTTCTTC	CASSERVAGGPLDEQFF
NA	TRBV20-1	TRBJ2-1	NA	TGCAGTGCTAGTCGGCTTTATGAGCAGTTCTTC	CSASRLYEQFF
NA	TRBV4-1	TRBJ2-5	NA	TGCGCCAGCAGCCAAGAACCTAGAGAGACCCAGTACTTC	CASSQEPRETQYF
NA	TRBV28	TRBJ2-2	few	TGTGCCAGCCGGATTATCTCCGGGGAGCTGTTTTTT	CASRIISGELFF
NA	TRBV7-9	TRBJ2-7	few	TGTGCCAGCAGCTTTCAGGGAGAGGGGCGCTACGAGCAGTACTTC	CASSFQGEGRYEQYF
NA	TRBV20-1	TRBJ1-2	few	TGCAGTGCTAGATCGACAGCTCCTAACTATGGCTACACCTTC	CSARSTAPNYGYTF
NA	TRBV21-1	TRBJ2-7	NA	TGTGCCAGCAGCAGCCTCCGGGACAGTGGCGAGCAGTACTTC	CASSSLRDSGEQYF